This T cell receptor beta chain was recovered during a study of cytomegalovirus exposure and HLA in healthy donors (dated by TCRdb to about 2017). In the study overall: According to an earlier analysis of 450 to 650 of the donors, some 180 million T cells yielded 95 million to 140 million unique TCR beta sequences and less than 300 Gb of sequence data. Around 320 gigabases of sequencing data and approximately 85 million unique TCR sequences were included in an early release covering about 700 HLA-typed donors. Among the approximately 400 genotyped donors, around 81% belonged to the genetic ancestry cluster associated with self-reported Caucasian donors. The study was designed to test whether signatures of past pathogen exposure could be identified by cataloging public T cell receptors. The T cell repertoires of 550 to 850 subjects were profiled by immunosequencing and related to cytomegalovirus serostatus. Besides the first cohort of around 700 subjects, a separate validation cohort made up of 95 to 150 different subjects was used. High-throughput TCR immunosequencing, statistical association of individual TCRs with disease status, and machine learning were combined to predict cytomegalovirus infection status. To study patterns of TCR occurrence, a later analysis re-analyzed previously published TCR beta repertoires from around 660 donors and added high-resolution HLA genotyping. Rather than using new phenotypic data, the later analysis identified candidate immune exposures from TCR beta sequences and from how often those sequences occurred across donors. To decide whether each TCR beta V gene segment behaved as functional or pseudogenic, an earlier analysis of 587 of the donors relied on high-throughput TCR beta sequencing. Alongside the repertoire data, information on donor age, sex, ethnicity and CMV serostatus was compiled. In a later genetic analysis, genome-wide SNP genotypes for about 55% of the roughly 700 donors were used, and that subset was treated as a discovery cohort. Every repertoire in the discovery cohort had been generated on one and the same sequencing platform. HLA typing included class I and class II loci at four-digit resolution. Typing coverage varied by locus: about 629-630 donors for A, B, C, DRB1 and DQB1; approximately 500 for DQA1; approximately 610 for DPA1; roughly 450 for DPB1. Four to six DR-DQ haplotypes were handled as single units for association and clustering, since linkage in the cohort was strong. On average, 235,054 unique TCR beta nucleotide sequences were sequenced per donor among 350 to 400 genotyped donors of the cohort, with roughly 18% of those sequences being non-productive.

Worth noting for this clone: It has no known antigen specificity. Base qualities are missing; no much larger clone stands one base away.

Trimming takes 4 bases off V and 4 bases off J; junction bases not matched to a gene: 7. The germline V gene yields MDHEN for CDR1 and SYDVKM for CDR2. The CDR3 contains 16 residues, cysteine and phenylalanine counted. Kept here is only the CDR3 DNA, which spans 48 bases and is read in frame from base 1. In total, roughly 710 healthy bone marrow donors made up the cohort. Cohort members were all nominally healthy when sampled, although unrecorded immune exposures were likely present. The donor was CMV seronegative and belonged to the group of 350 or so seronegative cohort members. A peripheral blood sample was collected from each donor, and TCR beta sequencing was performed on peripheral blood mononuclear cells. Genomic DNA extraction from the blood cell samples was performed with the Qiagen DNeasy Blood Extraction Kit. Paper-wide results and their limitations: A later analysis found that most CMV-associated TCR beta chains appeared HLA-restricted, with HLA associations seemingly driven largely by CMV exposure. In an earlier analysis of 587 of the donors, most TCR beta V segments appeared in productive rearrangements about 87% or about 30% of the time, broadly matching IMGT annotations. Compared with the approximately 600-donor mean, donors in an Asian-associated ancestry cluster had fewer N-insertions in productive TCRs, according to a later genetic analysis. The study gave a list of over 150 TCR beta chains associated with cytomegalovirus. It was suggested by the authors that the approach could potentially be generalized to other disease states and immunological phenotypes. Compared with equally common non-associated chains, HLA-associated TCR beta chains in a later analysis were more clonally expanded and had lower generation probabilities. This cohort had only TCR beta chains sequenced, and the lack of alpha or paired-chain data limited which features could be detected. Because HLA typing was unavailable for some donors at each locus, only the typed subset was used in association tests. A cluster of highly shared sequence variants was judged likely to be a technical artifact of the sequencing pipeline. Because counts were too low, more than 15 rarely observed V segments, including chromosome 9 orphons, were left out of the earlier analysis of about 500 of the donors. A further reported finding was that TCR beta sequences accurately predicted the HLA-A and HLA-B alleles for most subjects in the first cohort. Some IMGT-functional V segments, including TRBV6-2 and TRBV6-3, could not be distinguished by the 87-base-pair reads and were therefore excluded. Most TCR sequences were seen in very few donors, while some public TCRs were found in many individuals. In vitro tests confirmed that a few of the cytomegalovirus-associated TCR beta chains recognize cytomegalovirus antigens. Linkage disequilibrium might explain the correlated functional status among segregating V segments, but an unknown experimental factor could not be excluded. A later analysis reported that several top co-occurrence clusters appeared linked to parvovirus B19, influenza, CMV and Epstein-Barr virus. According to a later analysis, TCR association rates differed among HLA loci, with DRB1 alleles showing the most associated TCRs and HLA-C alleles showing the fewest. In a later analysis, around 17,000 TCR beta sequences were associated with specific HLA alleles at a false discovery rate of 0.05. Roughly uniform sequencing depth across donors was assumed in presence/absence analyses, although this assumption may not hold. When HLA alleles, especially DR and DQ, strongly co-occurred, TCR associations were difficult to assign to individual alleles. An association between a missense DCLRE1C variant and V-gene and J-gene trimming of TCR beta chains was found in a later genetic analysis and replicated in an independent cohort. For the cohort, immune exposure information was limited to CMV serostatus. The classifier was reported to diagnose cytomegalovirus status with high specificity and sensitivity in both the original and validation cohorts.

Libraries came from the immunoSEQ multiplex PCR assay. For the multiplex PCR, a mixture combining 60 forward primers for TCR Vbeta segments and 13 reverse primers for TCR Jbeta segments was used. The CDR3 region of rearranged TCR beta genes was amplified from genomic DNA by a multiplex PCR assay. The amplified TCR beta libraries were sequenced on the Illumina HiSeq System as 87-base-pair reads. The paper's processing steps were these. Across the 670 or so repertoires, a later analysis counted 78 million or so unique TCR beta chains, roughly 11 million of which were shared by at least two donors. Raw reads were error-corrected and collapsed into unique sequences with a nearest-neighbor algorithm that merged closely related sequences to remove PCR and sequencing errors. CDR3 sequences were aligned to IMGT reference sequences to assign V, D and J gene segments. For a sequence to be retained, at least a six-nucleotide match to both a V gene segment and a J gene segment was required. A rearrangement was called productive if the CDR3 had no stop codons and remained in frame with V and J, and every other rearrangement was called non-productive. CDR3 was defined according to IMGT convention as the region running from the second conserved V-encoded cysteine to the conserved J-encoded phenylalanine. In an earlier analysis of roughly 610 of the donors, sequences lacking an unambiguous match to a single V gene segment were excluded. In an earlier analysis of several hundred of the donors, a V segment was called functional when productive rearrangements were above 56.7%, and segregating when the standard deviation between donors exceeded 5%. To diagnose cytomegalovirus status from the catalog of TCR beta chain sequences, a statistical classification framework was built. A later analysis assigned V and J genes by comparing TCR nucleotide sequences with IMGT/GENE-DB human TR gene sequences. In a later analysis, CDR3 sequences and most-parsimonious VDJ recombination scenarios were assigned using the TCRdist pipeline. In a later analysis, each TCR beta chain was defined by its CDR3 amino acid sequence together with its V-gene family, and reads lacking a unique V-gene family were excluded. A later analysis removed 500 to 650 highly shared, low-generation-probability nucleotide sequences to deal with suspected cross-contamination and a sequencing artifact. A later analysis calculated a clonal expansion index for each public chain from normalized within-repertoire ranks of inferred template counts. Generation probabilities in a later analysis came from a VDJ recombination model fitted to out-of-frame rearrangements, and those results were checked against IGoR. Hypergeometric tests were used in a later analysis to score TCR-TCR, TCR-HLA and TCR-CMV co-occurrence, with a repertoire-size bias correction applied to the TCR pairs. To estimate false discovery rates, a later analysis permuted the HLA or CMV assignments 20 times. In a later analysis, co-occurring TCRs were grouped using DBSCAN, with TCRdist sequence similarity added in when clustering inside HLA-allele-positive subsets. Repertoires with fewer than 30,000 or more than 120,000 public chains were left out of co-occurrence clustering, as were a handful of repertoires with anomalous nucleotide sharing. Imported from immuneACCESS, the table was reduced by TCRdb to in-frame sequences with V and J called. These copies leave out some clones; in studies compared against another copy, an unresolved V gene accounts for under half, and the cause of the remainder is not known. The V and J calls and clone size were taken over from that table, and D and trimming were inferred from the DNA. The sample contains approximately 110,000 clones, more than 70% of them found a single time. The leading ten clones occupy 0.24% of the sample.

The sequence derives from a man between 45 and 60 years old in good health and CMV-seronegative. The rearrangement combines TRBV28 with TRBJ2-3, with 11 junctional bases fitting TRBD2. Sequences were obtained from PBMCs. CDR3 protein: CASSSPPSGGPDTQYF. The bases read TGTGCCAGCAGTTCCCCCCCTAGCGGGGGGCCAGATACGCAGTATTTT.